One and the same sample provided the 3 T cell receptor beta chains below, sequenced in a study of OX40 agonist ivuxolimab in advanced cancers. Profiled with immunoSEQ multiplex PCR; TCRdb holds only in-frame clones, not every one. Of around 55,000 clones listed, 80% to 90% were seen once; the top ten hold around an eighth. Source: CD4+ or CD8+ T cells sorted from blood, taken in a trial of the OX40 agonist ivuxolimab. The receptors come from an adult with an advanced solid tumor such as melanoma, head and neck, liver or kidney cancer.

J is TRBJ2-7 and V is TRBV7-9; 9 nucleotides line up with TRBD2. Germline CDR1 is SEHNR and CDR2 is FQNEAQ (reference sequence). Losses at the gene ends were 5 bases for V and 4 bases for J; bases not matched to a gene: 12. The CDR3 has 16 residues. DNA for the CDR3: TGTGCCAGCAGCCAATCATCGAGCGGGAGGATATACGAGCAGTACTTC. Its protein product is CASSQSSSGRIYEQYF.

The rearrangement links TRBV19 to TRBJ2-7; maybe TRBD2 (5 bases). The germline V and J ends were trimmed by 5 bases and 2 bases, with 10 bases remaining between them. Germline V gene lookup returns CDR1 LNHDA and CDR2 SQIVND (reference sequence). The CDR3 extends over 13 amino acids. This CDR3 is CASSVGLTYEQYF. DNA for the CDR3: TGTGCCAGTAGTGTTGGACTGACCTACGAGCAGTACTTC.

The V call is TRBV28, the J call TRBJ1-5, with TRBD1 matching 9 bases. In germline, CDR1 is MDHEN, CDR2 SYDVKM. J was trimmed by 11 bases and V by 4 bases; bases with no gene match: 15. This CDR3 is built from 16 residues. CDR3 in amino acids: CASSSSTGGPLSAQHF. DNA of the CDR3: TGTGCCAGCAGTTCCTCAACAGGGGGCCCCCTTTCGGCCCAGCATTTT.